The present TCR beta chain was sequenced within a study of CD8+ T cells in alopecia areata. Reverse transcription of extracted RNA yielded cDNA, which provided the sequencing template. Sequencing was performed with immunoSEQ multiplex PCR; in TCRdb, only in-frame clones are kept and a portion is missing. The sample contains more than 95,000 clones, around 50% of which appear only once. Germline V CDR1 and CDR2: MGHRA, YSYEKL. V was clipped by 3 bases and J by 0 bases, with 15 bases between them. This CDR3 spans 16 amino acids. Lesional scalp tissue (obtained by punch biopsy) and peripheral blood were collected from alopecia areata patients. Points from the study as a whole: Scalp sequencing captures resident alphabeta T cells of normal skin too. Elevated clonality characterized lesional scalp relative to normal scalp, particularly in alopecia totalis/universalis. Sharing of TCRs across patients appeared less clear than in mice, possibly for HLA-related reasons.

A remark on this clone: What it binds is not known.

The sample taken for sequencing was NKG2D-low CD8+ T cells sorted from blood. The receptor was isolated from a human donor with alopecia areata. The chain links TRBV4-1 to TRBJ2-7, with D perhaps matching TRBD1 or TRBD2 (5 bases each). The CDR3 loop reads CASSQDYGAFSYEQYF. CDR3 nucleotide sequence: TGCGCCAGCAGCCAGGATTACGGGGCCTTCTCCTACGAGCAGTACTTC.